Detailed here is one T cell receptor (beta chain). These data originate in a study of blood T cell repertoires in COVID-19. TCRdb's copy holds only in-frame clones and misses some; the assay was immunoSEQ multiplex PCR. Of roughly 110,000 clones in the sample, 70% to 75% were seen once. Sequencing was performed on peripheral blood. The TCR was taken from a human donor with acute or convalescent COVID-19. The donor label of this sample is uncertain.

The CDR3 protein is CASSQLQASYGYTF. Written as DNA, the CDR3 is TGTGCCAGCAGCCAGCTACAGGCTTCCTATGGCTACACCTTC. V usage is TRBV3-1 (or the pseudogene TRBV3-2) and J usage is TRBJ1-2; possible D gene TRBD1, 5 bases. V lost 3 bases to trimming and J lost 4 bases, with 12 bases between them. This CDR3 is built from 14 residues. Per germline, CDR1 LGHDT and CDR2 YNNKEL (reference sequence).